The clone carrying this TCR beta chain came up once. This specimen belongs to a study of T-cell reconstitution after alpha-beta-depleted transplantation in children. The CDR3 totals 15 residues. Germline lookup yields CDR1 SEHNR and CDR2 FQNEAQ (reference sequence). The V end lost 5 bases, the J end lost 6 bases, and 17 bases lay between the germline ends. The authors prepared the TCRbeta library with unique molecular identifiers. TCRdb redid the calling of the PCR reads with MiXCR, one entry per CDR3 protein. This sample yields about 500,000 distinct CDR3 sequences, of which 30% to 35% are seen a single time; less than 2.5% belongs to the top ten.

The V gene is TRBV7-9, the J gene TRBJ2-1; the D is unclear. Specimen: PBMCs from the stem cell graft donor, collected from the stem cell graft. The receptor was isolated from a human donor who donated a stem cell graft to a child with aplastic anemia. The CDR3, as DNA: TGTGCCAGCAGCCCAGCAAACCGACCCCGCAATGAGCAGTTCTTC. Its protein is CASSPANRPRNEQFF.